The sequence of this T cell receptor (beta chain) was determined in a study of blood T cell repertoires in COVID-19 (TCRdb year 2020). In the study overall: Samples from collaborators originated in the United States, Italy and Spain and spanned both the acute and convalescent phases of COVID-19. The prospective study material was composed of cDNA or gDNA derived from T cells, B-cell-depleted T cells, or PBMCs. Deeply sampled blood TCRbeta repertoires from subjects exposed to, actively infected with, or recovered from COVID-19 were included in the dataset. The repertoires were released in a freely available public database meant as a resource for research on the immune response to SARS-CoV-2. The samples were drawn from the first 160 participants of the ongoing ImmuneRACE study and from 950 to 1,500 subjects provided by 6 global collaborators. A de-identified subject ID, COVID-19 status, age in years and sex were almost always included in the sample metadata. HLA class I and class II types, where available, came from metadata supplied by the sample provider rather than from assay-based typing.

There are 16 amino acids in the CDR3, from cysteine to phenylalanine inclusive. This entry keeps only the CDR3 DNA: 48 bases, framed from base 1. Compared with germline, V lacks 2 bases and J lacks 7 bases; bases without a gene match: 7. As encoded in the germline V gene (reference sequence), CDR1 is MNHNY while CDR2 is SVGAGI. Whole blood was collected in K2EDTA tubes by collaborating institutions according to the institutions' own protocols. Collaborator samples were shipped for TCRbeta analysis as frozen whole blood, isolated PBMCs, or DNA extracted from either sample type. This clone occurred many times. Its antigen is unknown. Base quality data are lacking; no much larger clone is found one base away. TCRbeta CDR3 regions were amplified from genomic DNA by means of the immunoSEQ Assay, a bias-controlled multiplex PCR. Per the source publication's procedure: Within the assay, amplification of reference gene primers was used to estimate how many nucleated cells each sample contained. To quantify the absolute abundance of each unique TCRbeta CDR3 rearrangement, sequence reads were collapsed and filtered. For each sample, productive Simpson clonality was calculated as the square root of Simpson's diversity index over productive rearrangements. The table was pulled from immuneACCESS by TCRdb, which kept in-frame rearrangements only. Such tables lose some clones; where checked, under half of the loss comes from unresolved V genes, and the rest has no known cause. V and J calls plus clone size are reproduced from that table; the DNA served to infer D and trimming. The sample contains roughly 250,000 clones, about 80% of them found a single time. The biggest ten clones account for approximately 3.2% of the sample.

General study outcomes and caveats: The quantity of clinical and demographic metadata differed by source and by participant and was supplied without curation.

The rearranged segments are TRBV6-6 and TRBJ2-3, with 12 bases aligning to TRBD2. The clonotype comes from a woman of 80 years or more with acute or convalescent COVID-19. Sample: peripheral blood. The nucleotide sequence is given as TGTGCCAGCAGTTACAAGGCTAGCGGGGGGGTCAATACGCAGTATTTT. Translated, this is CASSYKASGGVNTQYF.